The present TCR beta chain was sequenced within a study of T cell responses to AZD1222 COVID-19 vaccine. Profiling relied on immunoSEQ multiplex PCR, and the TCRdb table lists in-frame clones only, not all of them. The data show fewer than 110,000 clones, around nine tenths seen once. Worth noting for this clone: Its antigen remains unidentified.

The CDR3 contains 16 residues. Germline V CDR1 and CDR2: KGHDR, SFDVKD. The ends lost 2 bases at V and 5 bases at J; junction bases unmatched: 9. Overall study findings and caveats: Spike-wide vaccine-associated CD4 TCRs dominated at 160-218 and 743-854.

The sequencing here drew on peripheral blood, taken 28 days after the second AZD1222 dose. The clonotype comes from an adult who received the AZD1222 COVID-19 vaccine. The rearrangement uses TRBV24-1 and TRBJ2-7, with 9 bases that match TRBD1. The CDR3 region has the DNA TGTGCCACCAGTGATTCCGCCCGGGACAGGGTCCACGAGCAGTACTTC. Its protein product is CATSDSARDRVHEQYF.